This T cell receptor (beta chain) derives from a study of vaccination effects on CD4 cells after COVID-19. Looking at the study overall: Post-vaccine specimens arrived a median 72 days past the second dose. The study, taken as a whole, reports: Long after vaccination, the clones induced by infection and by vaccine shrank markedly in size.

Viral peptide pool expansion of antigen-specific CD4+ T cells preceded sequencing in the ViraFEST assay. Isolation of CD4+ T cells took place after about 10 days of culture. Two doses of either BNT162b2 or mRNA-1273 were given to each participant. A few million PBMC were placed in each well, which was supplemented with 10 IU/ml IL-2 and about 10 ug/ml peptides. The repertoire was sequenced with immunoSEQ multiplex PCR; TCRdb's copy has only in-frame clones and lacks some. Of more than 20,000 clones in the sample, about 70% were seen once. The germline V gene has CDR1 DFQATT and CDR2 SNEGSKA (reference sequence). This CDR3 contains 14 residues. V was trimmed by 3 bases and J by 1 base, leaving 13 bases between them. Comment on this clone: Its matching antigen is unknown.

This rearrangement joins TRBV20-1 to TRBJ2-7, with D uncertain. Specimen: CD4+ T cells from PBMCs cultured with SARS-CoV-2 spike peptides, collected after COVID-19 vaccination. The source of this sequence is a human donor who received a COVID-19 vaccine. The CDR3 loop reads CSASSPLVSYEQYF. CDR3 coding DNA: TGCAGTGCTAGTTCCCCCCTAGTTTCCTACGAGCAGTACTTC.